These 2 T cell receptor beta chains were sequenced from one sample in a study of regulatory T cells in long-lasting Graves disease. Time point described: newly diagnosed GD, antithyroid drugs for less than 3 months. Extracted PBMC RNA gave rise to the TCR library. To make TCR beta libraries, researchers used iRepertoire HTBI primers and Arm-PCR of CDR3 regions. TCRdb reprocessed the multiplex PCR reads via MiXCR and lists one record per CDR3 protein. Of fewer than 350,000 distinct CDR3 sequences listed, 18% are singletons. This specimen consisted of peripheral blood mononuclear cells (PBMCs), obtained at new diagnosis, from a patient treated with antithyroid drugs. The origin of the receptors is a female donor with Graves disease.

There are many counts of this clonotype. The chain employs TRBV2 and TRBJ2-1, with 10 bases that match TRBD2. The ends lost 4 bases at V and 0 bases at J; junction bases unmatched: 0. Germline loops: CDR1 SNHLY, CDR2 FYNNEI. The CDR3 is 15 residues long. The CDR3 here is CASSGTSGSYNEQFF. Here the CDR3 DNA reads TGTGCCAGCAGTGGGACTAGCGGCTCCTACAATGAGCAGTTCTTC.

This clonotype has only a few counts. This CDR3 reads CAGKEAAEAFF. The DNA of the CDR3 is TGTGCCGGGAAGGAGGCGGCTGAAGCTTTCTTT. The V gene is TRBV2, the J gene TRBJ1-1; D gene ambiguous. V lost 11 bases and J 6 bases, leaving 13 bases between the germline ends. The CDR3 loop spans 11 amino acids. The germline CDR1 and CDR2 sequences are SNHLY and FYNNEI.